This TCR beta chain was identified in a study of blood T cell repertoires in COVID-19. Whole-study context: The United States, Italy and Spain supplied acute and convalescent COVID-19 samples. T cells, B-cell-depleted T cells, or PBMCs supplied cDNA or gDNA.

In the original workflow: Nucleated cell number was recorded as an estimate derived from reference gene primer amplification. Profiling relied on immunoSEQ multiplex PCR, and the TCRdb table lists in-frame clones only, not all of them. Clonal size and the V and J genes are those of that table, whereas D and trimming came from the DNA. Of around 140,000 clones in the sample, roughly 90% were seen once. The V and J ends lost 5 bases and 8 bases, in that order; junction bases with no gene match: 7. The CDR3 loop spans 14 amino acids. Per the germline V gene, CDR1 is MDHEN and CDR2 is SYDVKM. The sequenced sample was peripheral blood. This chain joins TRBV28 and TRBJ1-2; 11 bases match TRBD1. The TCR originated in a man in his sixties or seventies with acute or convalescent COVID-19. The CDR3 reads CASSGPGQGEGYTF. CDR3 bases: TGTGCCAGCAGTGGACCGGGACAGGGGGAGGGCTACACCTTC.